The 21 T cell receptor beta chains below all came from one sample that was sequenced in a study of cytomegalovirus exposure and HLA in healthy donors. The PCR employed 60 Vbeta primers together with 13 Jbeta primers. Sequencing was performed with immunoSEQ multiplex PCR; in TCRdb, only in-frame clones are kept and a portion is missing. The sample records over 150,000 clones, roughly 80% being singletons. The sample consisted of PBMCs. Every receptor here comes from a man younger than 45 in good health and CMV-seropositive.

The V gene is TRBV30, the J gene TRBJ2-3, with D maybe TRBD2 (6 bases). Trimming removed 1 base from V and 1 base from J, with 9 bases in between. CDR1 GTSNPN and CDR2 SVGIG come from the germline V gene (reference sequence). CDR3 length: 14 residues. In DNA form, the CDR3 reads TGTGCCTGGAGTGGCGGGGTCCGCACAGATACGCAGTATTTT. This sequence encodes CAWSGGVRTDTQYF.

By share of the sample, this clone is medium-sized. For the CDR3, the DNA is TGTGCCAGCAGCGCCGGAGAAACTTACAATGAGCAGTTCTTC. This gives the protein CASSAGETYNEQFF. V gene TRBV9 combines with J gene TRBJ2-1; the D is unclear. This CDR3 has 14 residues. Between the trimmed V and J ends, which lost 3 bases and 4 bases, there was a span of 11 bases. Germline V lookup: CDR1 SGDLS, CDR2 YYNGEE.

The chain recombines TRBV19 with TRBJ1-3; D not resolved. Germline values: CDR1 LNHDA, CDR2 SQIVND (reference sequence). V shed 6 bases and J shed 1 base, with 13 bases lying between them. This CDR3 contains 15 residues. CDR3 coding DNA: TGTGCCAGTAGCCTCGCGGGAAGGTCTGGAAACACCATATATTTT. Its translation: CASSLAGRSGNTIYF. The full variable domain, its missing parts supplied by reference TRBV19 and TRBJ1-3, is DGGITQSPKYLFRKEGQNVTLSCEQNLNHDAMYWYRQDPGQGLRLIYYSQIVNDFQKGDIAEGYSVSREKKESFPLTVTSAQKNPTAFYLCASSLAGRSGNTIYFGEGSWLTVV.

The rearrangement joins TRBV27 to TRBJ2-1; 10 positions match TRBD2. CDR3 length: 17 residues. The germline V gene has CDR1 MNHEY and CDR2 SMNVEV (reference sequence). The junction had 7 bases not matched to a gene; V was cut back by 4 bases and J by 1 base. The CDR3 here is CASSSLLAGPSYNEQFF. In DNA, the CDR3 is TGTGCCAGCAGTTCGCTACTAGCGGGACCTTCCTACAATGAGCAGTTCTTC.

This chain uses TRBV7-2 with TRBJ1-2; D is possibly TRBD1 (5 bases). V shed 5 bases and J shed 2 bases, with 15 bases lying between them. This CDR3 is 15 amino acids long. Germline V lookup: CDR1 SGHTA, CDR2 FQGNSA. The CDR3 coding sequence is TGTGCCAGCAGCCCCCCATTTAGGGGCAACTATGGCTACACCTTC. Protein sequence: CASSPPFRGNYGYTF.

The chain links TRBV29-1 to TRBJ2-5; D gene uncertain. CDR1 and CDR2 (germline): SQVTM, ANQGSEA. Deletions cut 6 bases from V and 1 base from J, with 15 bases between. The CDR3 is 14 amino acids. The CDR3 here is CSVPPLAGQETQYF. CDR3 nucleotide sequence: TGCAGCGTCCCCCCCCTGGCTGGCCAAGAGACCCAGTACTTC.

The rearrangement joins TRBV6-5 to TRBJ1-5; a possible D gene is TRBD1 (5 bases). V was clipped by 5 bases and J by 6 bases, with 11 bases between them. In germline, CDR1 is MNHEY, CDR2 SVGAGI. The CDR3 runs 13 residues. The CDR3 loop is CASSEAGVQPQHF. The CDR3, as DNA: TGTGCCAGCAGTGAAGCGGGGGTTCAGCCCCAGCATTTT.

The table lists this clone with a few counts. The CDR3 DNA sequence: TGTGCCAGTAAGGAGAGAAGGGGCACTGAAGCTTTCTTT. It is translated as CASKERRGTEAFF. This chain connects TRBV19 to TRBJ1-1; tentatively, D is TRBD1 (5 bases). CDR3 length: 13 residues. Germline V gene sequence: CDR1 LNHDA, CDR2 SQIVND (reference sequence). Trimming pared 7 bases from V and 4 bases from J, leaving 13 bases between.

The chain uses TRBV6-5 and TRBJ2-7; 8 bases are a match to TRBD2. V lost 0 bases and J lost 1; bases outside the gene matches: 5. Germline values: CDR1 MNHEY, CDR2 SVGAGI. This CDR3 comprises 16 residues. CDR3 loop: CASSYSASGSSYEQYF. In DNA form, the CDR3 reads TGTGCCAGCAGTTACTCTGCCAGCGGGAGTTCCTACGAGCAGTACTTC.

This chain connects TRBV11-3 to TRBJ2-1; 7 bases agree with TRBD2. This CDR3 has 16 residues. Germline V gives CDR1 SGHNT, CDR2 YENEEA. V was clipped by 6 bases and J by 4 bases; unmatched bases: 12. CDR3 in DNA: TGTGCCAGCAGAATAGCGGGTCCCCTCTTTTACAATGAGCAGTTCTTC. Its translation: CASRIAGPLFYNEQFF. Filled out from reference TRBV11-3 and TRBJ2-1, the complete variable domain reads EAGVVQSPRYKIIEKKQPVAFWCNPISGHNTLYWYLQNLGQGPELLIRYENEEAVDDSQLPKDRFSAERLKGVDSTLKIQPAELGDSAVYLCASRIAGPLFYNEQFFGPGTRLTVL.

This clone was seen only once. V is TRBV9 and J is TRBJ2-1, with D uncertain. V lost 0 bases to trimming and J lost 7 bases, with 2 bases between them. Germline V lookup: CDR1 SGDLS, CDR2 YYNGEE. The CDR3 contains 11 residues. The CDR3 protein is CASSVANEQFF. CDR3 coding DNA: TGTGCCAGCAGCGTAGCAAATGAGCAGTTCTTC.

The gene calls are TRBV10-3 and TRBJ2-7; D unclear. V lost 8 bases to trimming and J lost 0 bases, with 8 bases between them. The CDR3 covers 12 residues. Germline-derived CDR1 and CDR2 are ENHRY and SYGVKD. DNA for the CDR3: TGTGCCATCGGGCCAGACTCCTACGAGCAGTACTTC. Translating gives CAIGPDSYEQYF.

This chain links TRBV14 with TRBJ1-2; D is possibly TRBD1 (5 bases). CDR1 is SGHDN, CDR2 FVKESK, per germline. V dropped 1 base and J dropped 4 bases, with 19 bases sitting between them. This CDR3 has 17 residues. As DNA, the CDR3 is TGTGCCAGCAGCCAAGGGACACGACCCCGGGCCCGCTATGGCTACACCTTC. Protein: CASSQGTRPRARYGYTF.

In its sample, this clone was seen a few times. The chain is built from TRBV19 and TRBJ2-1; D not resolved. V was pared by 1 base and J by 8 bases, with 6 bases between. The CDR3 runs 12 residues. Germline V lookup: CDR1 LNHDA, CDR2 SQIVND (reference sequence). This CDR3 reads CASSIARYEQFF. DNA of the CDR3: TGTGCCAGTAGTATAGCGAGGTATGAGCAGTTCTTC.

The V and J genes are TRBV25-1 and TRBJ1-2; maybe TRBD1 (5 bases). From germline, CDR1 is MGHDK and CDR2 SYGVNS. CDR3 length: 14 amino acids. Trimming took off 2 bases at V and 3 bases at J, with 10 bases between the two ends. CDR3 protein: CASSELGHDYGYTF. The CDR3 DNA reads TGTGCCAGCAGTGAACTGGGGCACGACTATGGCTACACCTTC.

The chain employs TRBV30 and TRBJ2-2, with no clear D. The CDR3 extends over 15 amino acids. Trimming removed 2 bases from V and 7 bases from J, with 17 bases in between. The V gene's germline CDR1 is GTSNPN and CDR2 SVGIG (reference sequence). The CDR3 sequence: CAWSRPRWSGGELFF. DNA for the CDR3: TGTGCCTGGAGTAGACCGAGGTGGAGTGGCGGGGAGCTGTTTTTT.

This CDR3 reads CASSGQGDPYEQYF. As DNA, the CDR3 is TGTGCCAGTAGCGGACAGGGAGACCCCTACGAGCAGTACTTC. The J gene is TRBJ2-7, the V gene TRBV19; TRBD1 matches at 8 bases. J was trimmed by 2 bases and V by 6 bases; bases with no gene match: 6. The germline gives CDR1 LNHDA, CDR2 SQIVND (reference sequence). This CDR3 has 14 residues.

The chain couples TRBV14 to TRBJ2-1; 7 bases line up with TRBD1. Germline CDR1 reads SGHDN; CDR2 reads FVKESK. The CDR3 is 15 amino acids. The V and J ends lost 6 bases and 1 base, in that order; junction bases with no gene match: 6. CDR3 in DNA: TGTGCCAGCAGAGGGACAGCGCAGTCCTACAATGAGCAGTTCTTC. As protein: CASRGTAQSYNEQFF. The whole variable domain, remainder taken from reference TRBV14 and TRBJ2-1, is EAGVTQFPSHSVIEKGQTVTLRCDPISGHDNLYWYRRVMGKEIKFLLHFVKESKQDESGMPNNRFLAERTGGTYSTLKVQPAELEDSGVYFCASRGTAQSYNEQFFGPGTRLTVL.

The CDR3 nucleotides are TGTGCCAGCAGTGAGCAGGGCCGGCAGCCCCAGCATTTT. As protein: CASSEQGRQPQHF. The chain carries TRBV6-1 and TRBJ1-5, with D possibly being TRBD1 (5 bases). Germline-derived CDR1 and CDR2 are MNHNS and SASEGT. CDR3 size: 13 residues. Deletions cut 3 bases from V and 7 bases from J, with 10 bases between.

The V call is TRBV2, the J call TRBJ1-2; TRBD1 aligns across 12 bases. The CDR3 has 17 amino acids. The germline V gene encodes CDR1 SNHLY and CDR2 FYNNEI. Germline trimming cut 5 bases from V and 1 base from J; bases unmatched to any gene: 8. CDR3 in amino acids: CASSPGTGGLRNYGYTF. The CDR3 DNA follows: TGTGCCAGCAGTCCTGGGACAGGGGGCCTACGTAACTATGGCTACACCTTC.

The V call is TRBV7-7, the J call TRBJ2-7, with 8 bases matching TRBD1. There are 17 residues in the CDR3. In germline, CDR1 is SSHAT, CDR2 FNYEAQ (reference sequence). V lost 5 bases to trimming and J lost 2 bases; unmatched junction nucleotides: 14. CDR3 sequence (DNA): TGTGCCAGCAGCCCCCCCAGGGGGCTAGCGCGGACCTACGAGCAGTACTTC. Its protein product is CASSPPRGLARTYEQYF. Looking up the rest from reference TRBV7-7 and TRBJ2-7 gives the full variable domain: GAGVSQSPRYKVTKRGQDVTLRCDPISSHATLYWYQQALGQGPEFLTYFNYEAQPDKSGLPSDRFSAERPEGSISTLTIQRTEQRDSAMYRCASSPPRGLARTYEQYFGPGTRLTVT.